The present TCR beta chain was sequenced within a study of blood T cells in healthy people across ages. A second PCR of about 7 to 11 cycles used a sample-barcoded 5' primer and a J-beta primer mix. The authors tagged each cDNA molecule using a template-switch adaptor with 12 random nucleotides. Each CDR3 protein is one row after TCRdb ran MiXCR on the 5' RACE reads. The repertoire has roughly 1.5 million distinct CDR3 sequences, roughly 43% of them found once; the top ten carry approximately 4.1%. A note on this clonotype: Antigen specificity is unknown. A read error may produce the germline difference seen at one junction end.

Donors gave around 10 milliliters of peripheral blood apiece. The CDR3 sequence is 14 residues long. Germline CDR1 PRHDT, CDR2 FYEKMQ (reference sequence). Study conclusions and caveats: Diversity of TCR beta per million T cells declined in a roughly linear way with age. For the donors, CMV status was unknown and possibly confounded expanded clonotype changes.

The material sequenced was blood. The chain joins TRBV13 to TRBJ1-2; possible D gene TRBD1, 5 bases. The TCR sequence derives from a woman between 18 and 29 years old in good health. The CDR3 loop is CASSYGTGMYGFTF. Here the CDR3 DNA reads TGTGCCAGCAGCTACGGAACAGGAATGTATGGCTTCACCTTC.